The next 32 T cell receptor beta chains were all read from a single sample in a study of blood T cell repertoires in COVID-19. Data came from immunoSEQ multiplex PCR; TCRdb stores just in-frame clones and leaves some out. The table lists fewer than 350,000 clones, about nine tenths of them singletons, with over 0.9% in the top ten. The sequencing sample was made of PBMCs or T cells enriched from blood (not recorded which). The receptors come from a woman aged 30 to 39 who had been exposed to COVID-19.

The gene calls are TRBV4-2 and TRBJ1-2; no reliable D call. Germline V gives CDR1 LGHNA, CDR2 YNFKEQ. The CDR3 spans 15 residues. Deletions cut 0 bases from V and 0 bases from J, with 8 bases between. Here the CDR3 reads CASSQEAPSNYGYTF. The CDR3 nucleotides read TGTGCCAGCAGCCAAGAGGCACCATCTAACTATGGCTACACCTTC.

This clone was seen only a few times. V gene TRBV27 combines with J gene TRBJ2-3; 12 bases match TRBD1. CDR1 MNHEY and CDR2 SMNVEV come from the germline V gene (reference sequence). The ends lost 10 bases at V and 6 bases at J; junction bases unmatched: 5. The CDR3 spans 13 residues. The CDR3 DNA reads as TGTGCCACCGGGACAGGGGGCTGGGATACGCAGTATTTT. Its protein product is CATGTGGWDTQYF.

The chain is built from TRBV25-1 and TRBJ2-1, with a possible D match to TRBD2 (6 bases). The V gene's germline CDR1 is MGHDK and CDR2 SYGVNS. Trimming left V 4 bases short and J 12 bases short, with 13 bases between. The CDR3 is 12 amino acids. Here the CDR3 reads CASSGSSVVQFF. DNA for the CDR3: TGTGCCAGCAGTGGTTCTAGCGTCGTGCAGTTCTTC.

The chain links TRBV10-3 to TRBJ1-5; 8 positions match TRBD1. The CDR3 runs 15 residues. Germline lookup yields CDR1 ENHRY and CDR2 SYGVKD. J gave up 7 bases and V 0 bases, and 5 bases lay outside the gene matches. CDR3 protein: CAISESEGTGQPQHF. CDR3 nucleotides: TGTGCCATCAGTGAGTCTGAAGGGACAGGCCAGCCCCAGCATTTT.

V and J are TRBV4-1 and TRBJ1-5; unclear D gene. Germline-derived CDR1 and CDR2 are MGHRA and YSYEKL. Deletions cut 1 base from V and 6 bases from J, with 16 bases between. The CDR3 loop spans 16 amino acids. Here the CDR3 DNA reads TGCGCCAGCAGCCAAGGTGTTCTTATGGAGGGTCAGCCCCAGCATTTT. Protein: CASSQGVLMEGQPQHF.

This clone came up once. This chain joins TRBV19 and TRBJ1-4, with 10 bases that match TRBD1. Trimming removed 4 bases from V and 7 bases from J; junction bases left unmatched: 12. Germline lookup yields CDR1 LNHDA and CDR2 SQIVND (reference sequence). CDR3 size: 17 residues. CDR3 nucleotides: TGTGCCAGTAGTAGGAGACAGGGGGCTGGGCGCGGTGAAAAACTGTTTTTT. Translated, it gives CASSRRQGAGRGEKLFF.

The chain recombines TRBV29-1 with TRBJ2-7, with a weak D call TRBD1 (5 bases). CDR1 is SQVTM, CDR2 ANQGSEA, per germline. The CDR3 contains 14 residues. The ends were cut back, 5 bases at V and 2 bases at J, with 16 bases in the middle. The CDR3 reads CSVQDTQGPYEQYF. The CDR3 DNA reads as TGCAGCGTTCAGGACACTCAAGGGCCCTACGAGCAGTACTTC.

The CDR3 DNA follows: TGTGCCAGCAGTTACTCATCAGGGGTGGAAGGCGAGCAGTACTTC. Translated: CASSYSSGVEGEQYF. The rearrangement uses TRBV6-5 and TRBJ2-7, with D possibly matching TRBD1 (6 bases). Trimming left V 0 bases short and J 6 bases short, with 15 bases between. The CDR3 consists of 15 residues. CDR1 is MNHEY, CDR2 SVGAGI, per germline.

This rearrangement joins TRBV24-1 to TRBJ2-1, with TRBD2 identical over 9 bases. Germline V gene lookup returns CDR1 KGHDR and CDR2 SFDVKD. The CDR3 sequence is 16 residues long. V trimming: 4 bases; J trimming: 8 bases; junction bases outside the gene matches: 11. In DNA form, the CDR3 reads TGTGCCACCAGTGACCTGACTAAAGAGCGGGAGGATGAGCAGTTCTTC. It encodes CATSDLTKEREDEQFF.

The V call is TRBV30, the J call TRBJ2-1; the D gene is possibly TRBD1 (7 bases). V lost 3 bases and J lost 6, with 15 bases in between. The length of the CDR3 is 14 residues. Germline V lookup: CDR1 GTSNPN, CDR2 SVGIG (reference sequence). CDR3 loop: CAWRPGGPLNEQFF. The CDR3 DNA sequence: TGTGCCTGGAGACCAGGGGGGCCCCTCAATGAGCAGTTCTTC.

This clone was seen only a few times. The chain employs TRBV14 and TRBJ2-7; D uncertain. V was clipped by 2 bases and J by 1 base, with 9 bases between them. The CDR3 extends over 14 amino acids. Per the germline V gene, CDR1 is SGHDN and CDR2 is FVKESK. This CDR3 reads CASSQHSLSYEQYF. The CDR3 nucleotides read TGTGCCAGCAGCCAACACTCCCTATCCTACGAGCAGTACTTC.

Ten or more counts support this clone. The chain uses TRBV16 and TRBJ1-1; no firm D call. Trimming took off 1 base at V and 6 bases at J, with 12 bases between the two ends. CDR3 size: 14 residues. Germline V gene lookup returns CDR1 KGHSY and CDR2 FQNENV. As DNA, the CDR3 is TGTGCCAGCAGCCAATGGAGCAAAAAGGCTGAAGCTTTCTTT. It yields the protein CASSQWSKKAEAFF.

The chain carries TRBV18 and TRBJ2-7, with 7 bases identical to TRBD2. The V gene end was trimmed by 6 bases and the J gene end by 2 bases; junction bases not matched to a gene: 10. Germline lookup yields CDR1 KGHSH and CDR2 LQKENI. The CDR3 extends over 15 amino acids. The CDR3 DNA is TGTGCCAGCTCGCGAGGGACTACTGTAACCTACGAGCAGTACTTC. It translates to CASSRGTTVTYEQYF.

Here the CDR3 reads CAMPRGGEQFF. As DNA, the CDR3 is TGTGCCATGCCGAGGGGGGGTGAGCAGTTCTTC. The chain has TRBV10-3 and TRBJ2-1, with D perhaps TRBD2 (7 bases). Germline V gene data show CDR1 as ENHRY and CDR2 as SYGVKD. This CDR3 comprises 11 residues. V lost 9 bases and J lost 9, with 12 bases in between.

The V and J genes are TRBV7-9 and TRBJ2-3, with TRBD1 matching over 7 bases. Looked up from germline, CDR1 is SEHNR and CDR2 is FQNEAQ (reference sequence). The ends lost 0 bases at V and 7 bases at J; junction bases unmatched: 7. The CDR3 is 15 residues long. CDR3 protein: CASSLAQTGRNTQYF. In DNA, the CDR3 is TGTGCCAGCAGCTTAGCCCAGACAGGGCGGAATACGCAGTATTTT.

This chain joins TRBV13 and TRBJ2-5; D is possibly TRBD2 (5 bases). Germline lookup yields CDR1 PRHDT and CDR2 FYEKMQ (reference sequence). Trimming stripped 3 bases from V and 2 bases from J, with 16 bases between. The CDR3 extends over 16 amino acids. DNA for the CDR3: TGTGCCAGCAGCTTTTCGGTTCCAGGAGGACAAGAGACCCAGTACTTC. It specifies CASSFSVPGGQETQYF.

V gene TRBV6-5 combines with J gene TRBJ2-1; 9 bases agree with TRBD2. This CDR3 has 14 amino acids. With V trimmed by 7 bases and J by 6 bases, 7 bases remained unmatched. Germline CDR1 MNHEY, CDR2 SVGAGI. The CDR3 reads CASIRLAGFNEQFF. The CDR3 DNA follows: TGTGCCAGCATAAGGCTAGCGGGATTCAATGAGCAGTTCTTC.

This clone was detected only once. The rearrangement links TRBV28 to TRBJ2-7, with 8 bases fitting TRBD1. Germline V gives CDR1 MDHEN, CDR2 SYDVKM. CDR3 size: 14 residues. V was clipped by 6 bases and J by 5 bases; unmatched bases: 9. The chain's CDR3 is CASSTSGQGDEQYF. Written as DNA, the CDR3 is TGTGCCAGCAGCACCAGCGGACAGGGCGACGAGCAGTACTTC.

CDR3 coding DNA: TGTGCCAGCAGCCACCACCCTAGCGCAGGGTCCTACGAGCAGTACTTC. Translating gives CASSHHPSAGSYEQYF. The chain couples TRBV14 to TRBJ2-7; maybe TRBD2 (6 bases). CDR3 length: 16 residues. Germline V gene lookup returns CDR1 SGHDN and CDR2 FVKESK. V was shortened by 3 bases and J by 1 base, with 16 bases between the two germline ends.

The V call is TRBV12-3 or TRBV12-4, the J call TRBJ2-2; D not resolved. The CDR3 length is 13 residues. Between the trimmed V and J ends, which lost 7 bases and 4 bases, there was a span of 10 bases. CDR3 nucleotide sequence: TGTGCCAGCACCCAGGTTGTCACCGGGGAGCTGTTTTTT. It translates to CASTQVVTGELFF.

This chain joins TRBV2 and TRBJ1-1; D not certain. The length of the CDR3 is 12 residues. Germline values: CDR1 SNHLY, CDR2 FYNNEI. With 6 bases removed from V and 4 bases from J, the gap between germline ends came to 9 bases. This CDR3 reads CASRAASTEAFF. CDR3 in DNA: TGTGCCAGCAGGGCAGCTAGCACTGAAGCTTTCTTT.

This rearrangement joins TRBV30 to TRBJ1-5, with D possibly matching TRBD1 (5 bases). The germline V and J ends were trimmed by 2 bases and 6 bases, with 14 bases remaining between them. There are 14 residues in the CDR3. Germline V gives CDR1 GTSNPN, CDR2 SVGIG (reference sequence). The CDR3 DNA reads TGTGCCTGGAGTCTCGACAGCGGGGGTCAGCCCCAGCATTTT. Translating gives CAWSLDSGGQPQHF. The variable domain in full, completed from reference TRBV30 and TRBJ1-5, reads SQTIHQWPATLVQPVGSPLSLECTVEGTSNPNLYWYRQAAGRGLQLLFYSVGIGQISSEVPQNLSASRPQDRQFILSSKKLLLSDSGFYLCAWSLDSGGQPQHFGDGTRLSIL.

As to this clone: Additional DNA sequences in this sample encode the identical CDR3. The rearrangement joins TRBV28 to TRBJ2-7; tentative D call: TRBD1 (6 bases). V was shortened by 7 bases and J by 4 bases, with 17 bases between the two germline ends. The CDR3 is made up of 14 amino acids. Germline loops: CDR1 MDHEN, CDR2 SYDVKM. This chain's CDR3 is CASTSTGGVYEQYF. The CDR3 coding sequence is TGTGCCAGCACCTCGACAGGAGGCGTGTACGAGCAGTACTTC.

CDR3 sequence reads: CASSPGTGHAYTF. The CDR3 DNA reads as TGTGCCAGCTCACCAGGGACAGGGCACGCCTACACCTTC. The chain employs TRBV18 and TRBJ1-2, with 9 bases aligning to TRBD1. The CDR3 is 13 residues long. Germline values: CDR1 KGHSH, CDR2 LQKENI. V was pared by 2 bases and J by 10 bases, with 5 bases of the junction left unmatched.

The CDR3 DNA is TGTGCCAGCAGCTTAGCGCTTTTAGGCGGTAGCAATCAGCCCCAGCATTTT. Protein product: CASSLALLGGSNQPQHF. The chain combines TRBV7-9 with TRBJ1-5; D call uncertain. The CDR3 covers 17 residues. The V gene's germline CDR1 is SEHNR and CDR2 FQNEAQ (reference sequence). Between the trimmed V and J ends, which lost 0 bases and 0 bases, there was a span of 12 bases.

V gene TRBV5-6 combines with J gene TRBJ2-4; 11 bases fit TRBD2. The CDR3 is 16 residues long. The V gene's germline CDR1 is SGHDT and CDR2 YYEEEE. The ends lost 4 bases at V and 6 bases at J; junction bases unmatched: 9. As DNA, the CDR3 is TGTGCCAGCAGCGCGCTTACTAGCGGGAGTAGAAACATTCAGTACTTC. It yields the protein CASSALTSGSRNIQYF.

This rearrangement joins TRBV6-5 to TRBJ2-7; the match to TRBD2 covers 9 bases. This CDR3 region has 13 residues. CDR1 is MNHEY and CDR2 is SVGAGI in the germline V gene. Germline trimming cut 9 bases from V and 6 bases from J; bases unmatched to any gene: 9. The CDR3: CASIAGVGSEQYF. The CDR3 DNA sequence: TGTGCCAGTATAGCGGGAGTCGGTAGCGAGCAGTACTTC.

The V and J genes are TRBV6-5 and TRBJ2-1; 7 positions match TRBD2. After removal of 10 bases from V and 4 bases from J, the junction contained 10 bases not matched to a gene. CDR3 length: 14 residues. CDR1 MNHEY and CDR2 SVGAGI come from the germline V gene. The CDR3 sequence is CATLASGVYNEQFF. DNA of the CDR3: TGTGCCACGCTCGCTAGCGGAGTTTACAATGAGCAGTTCTTC.

This clone was counted only a few times. The chain uses TRBV6-1 and TRBJ1-1, with 8 bases that match TRBD1. The CDR3 spans 16 residues. Trimming removed 0 bases from V and 4 bases from J; junction bases left unmatched: 7. Germline V gene sequence: CDR1 MNHNS, CDR2 SASEGT. The CDR3 here is CASSEAGGTGGTEAFF. The DNA of the CDR3 is TGTGCCAGCAGTGAAGCGGGGGGCACAGGGGGCACTGAAGCTTTCTTT.

The chain employs TRBV13 and TRBJ2-7, with 11 nucleotides matching TRBD2. V gave up 7 bases and J gave up 3 bases; unmatched junction bases: 8. Germline V gene data show CDR1 as PRHDT and CDR2 as FYEKMQ (reference sequence). The CDR3 contains 15 residues. The DNA of the CDR3 is TGTGCCAGCAACCCTAGCGGGACTAGCGGCTACGAGCAGTACTTC. Encoded protein: CASNPSGTSGYEQYF.

This sequence joins TRBV28 and TRBJ2-7; 11 positions match TRBD2. Unmatched junction bases numbered 3, after V lost 3 bases and J lost 5 bases. CDR1 and CDR2 from the germline V gene are MDHEN and SYDVKM. The CDR3 sequence is 14 residues long. Here the CDR3 DNA reads TGTGCCAGCAGTTTTACTAGCGGGAGCAACGAGCAGTACTTC. Translated, it gives CASSFTSGSNEQYF.

The chain carries TRBV5-1 and TRBJ1-1; D is unresolved. Trimming removed 9 bases from V and 5 bases from J, with 17 bases in between. Germline lookup yields CDR1 SGHRS and CDR2 YFSETQ. This CDR3 has 13 residues. CDR3 coding DNA: TGCGCCACCTCTGCAGGCCCGAAGACTGAAGCTTTCTTT. It specifies CATSAGPKTEAFF.